The next 17 T cell receptor beta chains were all read from a single sample in a study of T cell repertoires in cytomegalovirus infection. Antigens of these TCRs are unknown. A single record per CDR3 protein comes from TCRdb applying MiXCR to the reads. This table has around 800,000 distinct CDR3 sequences, about 30% appearing once. The source material was cultured CD8+ T cells from PBMCs, sampled from culture after CMV antigen stimulation. These receptors were collected from a human donor in good health (CMV status not recorded). Some clones in this sample may be carry-over from other donors' samples.

The chain employs TRBV20-1 and TRBJ2-5; D could derive from TRBD1 or TRBD2 (5 bases each). From germline, CDR1 is DFQATT and CDR2 SNEGSKA (reference sequence). The V end lost 8 bases, the J end lost 5 bases, and 18 bases lay between the germline ends. The CDR3 runs to 13 residues. The CDR3 protein is CSIRDDSLETQYF. CDR3 bases: TGCAGTATTCGGGACGACTCCTTGGAGACCCAGTACTTC.

The chain is built from TRBV6-2 or TRBV6-3 and TRBJ2-2; 10 bases match TRBD2. Germline trimming cut 0 bases from V and 1 base from J; bases unmatched to any gene: 2. This CDR3 has 17 residues. Germline lookup yields CDR1 MNHEY and CDR2 SVGEGT. In DNA form, the CDR3 reads TGTGCCAGCAGTTACTCCCTAGCGGGGGTGAACACCGGGGAGCTGTTTTTT. This translates into CASSYSLAGVNTGELFF.

This chain joins TRBV3-1 and TRBJ2-5; 10 bases match TRBD2. J gave up 2 bases and V 1 base, and 10 bases lay outside the gene matches. Germline CDR1 LGHDT, CDR2 YNNKEL (reference sequence). The CDR3 sequence is 18 residues long. As DNA, the CDR3 is TGTGCCAGCAGCCAAGGGTGGCGAACTAGCGGGGAGCAAGAGACCCAGTACTTC. Translation gives CASSQGWRTSGEQETQYF.

The DNA for the CDR3 is TGTGCCAGCAGTTACTCGGGAAGGGGCACATTTGGAAACACCATATATTTT. Its protein is CASSYSGRGTFGNTIYF. The chain uses TRBV6-6 and TRBJ1-3, with D possibly matching TRBD1 (5 bases). The CDR3 is 17 residues long. The germline gives CDR1 MNHNY, CDR2 SVGAGI (reference sequence). The V end lost 0 bases, the J end lost 3 bases, and 15 bases lay between the germline ends.

This clonotype showed up just a few times. This chain connects TRBV14 to TRBJ1-2, with D unclear. V lost 2 bases, J lost 5 bases, and 21 bases lay in between. CDR3 length: 17 residues. Per the germline V gene, CDR1 is SGHDN and CDR2 is FVKESK. The CDR3 protein is CASSQPQVFKGRYGYTF. The DNA for the CDR3 is TGTGCCAGCAGCCAACCCCAAGTGTTTAAAGGGCGGTATGGCTACACCTTC.

The V gene is TRBV4-1, the J gene TRBJ2-1, with D tentatively TRBD1 (6 bases). Looked up from germline, CDR1 is MGHRA and CDR2 is YSYEKL. The CDR3 covers 15 residues. The V gene lost 0 bases and the J gene lost 8 bases, with 14 bases spanning the gap. The CDR3 region is CASSQEGAVYDEQFF. The CDR3 DNA reads as TGCGCCAGCAGCCAAGAGGGGGCGGTGTACGATGAGCAGTTCTTC.

This clonotype was counted many times. CDR3 DNA: TGTGCCAGCAGCTGGGCCGTGGCGGGGGGGCTGGAGACCCAGTACTTC. This translates into CASSWAVAGGLETQYF. The chain uses TRBV7-2 and TRBJ2-5; 9 positions agree with TRBD2. Germline V lookup: CDR1 SGHTA, CDR2 FQGNSA. V shed 4 bases and J 5 bases; nucleotides not matched to a gene: 11. This CDR3 is 16 amino acids long.

This clonotype was seen a few times. The chain couples TRBV18 to TRBJ2-7, with TRBD1 matching 7 bases. CDR1 KGHSH and CDR2 LQKENI come from the germline V gene. The CDR3 is 16 amino acids. The V segment lost 3 bases and the J segment 1 base; nucleotides outside the gene matches: 9. CDR3 nucleotide sequence: TGTGCCAGCTCACCGGTGAGGCAGGGGGAGTCCTACGAGCAGTACTTC. Translation gives CASSPVRQGESYEQYF.

This clonotype was recorded many times. The genes are TRBV6-5 and TRBJ2-3; TRBD1 is a possible D gene (6 bases). Looked up from germline, CDR1 is MNHEY and CDR2 is SVGAGI. There are 16 residues in the CDR3. V lost 2 bases to trimming and J lost 1 base, with 13 bases between them. The CDR3 bases are TGTGCCAGCAGTTACGCAGTTACAGGGCGCACAGATACGCAGTATTTT. It yields the protein CASSYAVTGRTDTQYF.

V usage is TRBV6-6 and J usage is TRBJ1-2; the D gene is possibly TRBD1 (6 bases). From germline, CDR1 is MNHNY and CDR2 SVGAGI (reference sequence). Trimming pared 6 bases from V and 4 bases from J, leaving 12 bases between. The CDR3 has 13 amino acids. CDR3 sequence (DNA): TGTGCCAGCAGCCGACAGGCTGGCTATGGCTACACCTTC. Its protein product is CASSRQAGYGYTF.

This clonotype was seen a few times. For the CDR3, the DNA is TGTGCCAGCAGCCCGACGGGGGGCGCGTCCGAGCAGTACGTC. Translation gives CASSPTGGASEQYV. The chain has TRBV7-6 and TRBJ2-7; possible D gene TRBD2, 7 bases. Germline CDR1 reads SGHVS; CDR2 reads FNYEAQ. Deletions cut 5 bases from V and 6 bases from J, with 17 bases between. This CDR3 has 14 residues.

This clonotype appeared a few times. CDR3 region: CASEQGNEKLFF. The CDR3 DNA reads as TGTGCCAGTGAACAGGGAAACGAAAAACTGTTTTTT. The chain couples TRBV2 to TRBJ1-4; D perhaps matches TRBD1 (6 bases). The CDR3 runs 12 residues. V lost 9 bases, J lost 8 bases, and 13 bases lay in between. Germline V CDR1 and CDR2: SNHLY, FYNNEI.

The chain recombines TRBV27 with TRBJ2-2, with 8 bases aligning to TRBD1. The germline CDR1 and CDR2 sequences are MNHEY and SMNVEV (reference sequence). The CDR3 has 15 amino acids. Trimming at V came to 7 bases and at J to 5 bases, leaving 9 bases not matched to a gene. CDR3 nucleotide sequence: TGTGCCAGCACCCTCGACAGGGGAGGAACCGGGGAGCTGTTTTTT. Its translation is CASTLDRGGTGELFF.

The chain uses TRBV5-1 and TRBJ1-6; the D is unclear. V was pared by 0 bases and J by 3 bases, with 10 bases between. This CDR3 has 16 amino acids. Germline V gene data show CDR1 as SGHRS and CDR2 as YFSETQ. This CDR3 reads CASSLESSLYNSPLHF. The CDR3 region has the DNA TGCGCCAGCAGCTTGGAGTCCAGCCTCTATAATTCACCCCTCCACTTT.

There are a few counts of this clonotype. V and J are TRBV5-1 and TRBJ2-5; no firm D call. From germline, CDR1 is SGHRS and CDR2 YFSETQ. The CDR3 is 14 residues long. V was pared by 1 base and J by 2 bases, with 9 bases between. Here the CDR3 reads CASSLYSHQETQYF. CDR3 coding DNA: TGCGCCAGCAGCTTGTACAGTCATCAAGAGACCCAGTACTTC. Together with reference TRBV5-1 and TRBJ2-5, the CDR3 gives the full variable domain: KAGVTQTPRYLIKTRGQQVTLSCSPISGHRSVSWYQQTPGQGLQFLFEYFSETQRNKGNFPGRFSGRQFSNSRSEMNVSTLELGDSALYLCASSLYSHQETQYFGPGTRLLVL.

Within the sample, this clonotype is medium-sized. This chain uses TRBV7-8 with TRBJ1-6; unclear D gene. The CDR3 length is 14 residues. Germline V gives CDR1 SGHVS, CDR2 FQNEAQ. V gave up 5 bases and J gave up 6 bases, with 11 bases separating them. The CDR3, as DNA: TGTGCCAGCAGCCCCCATTTGGGTAATTCACCCCTCCACTTT. Translated: CASSPHLGNSPLHF.

The V call is TRBV20-1, the J call TRBJ1-2; no firm D call. Trimming left V 6 bases short and J 4 bases short, with 12 bases between. Germline CDR1 is DFQATT and CDR2 is SNEGSKA (reference sequence). The CDR3 consists of 12 residues. CDR3 sequence (DNA): TGCAGTGCGGATCAGGAGGGCTATGGCTACACCTTC. It is translated as CSADQEGYGYTF.